This T cell receptor beta chain was recovered during a study of CD8 T cells in Susac syndrome. Study as a whole: When blood was drawn, the patients with Susac syndrome were therapy-naive, on corticosteroids, or on intravenous immunoglobulin alone.

Whole-study results and caveats: Acknowledgment was made by the study that its TCR sequencing and HLA analysis involved a relatively small number of individuals.

CD8+ and CD4+ T cells taken from blood had their TCR beta sequenced. An amount of RNA that ranged from roughly 0.5 to 1 ug was reverse transcribed with random hexamers. Multiplex immunoSEQ PCR targeted 54 Vbeta and 13 Jbeta TCR beta segments. One entry per CDR3 protein, called by TCRdb with MiXCR from the immunoSEQ multiplex PCR reads. In the table there are approximately 190,000 distinct CDR3 sequences, approximately 96% of which are singletons. Turning to this clonotype: Its antigen is currently unknown.

The sample was CD4+ T cells from PBMCs. The sequence came from a human donor with Susac syndrome.

CDR3 region: CAWSVPRTGRWTEAFF. The CDR3 DNA sequence: TGTGCCTGGAGTGTCCCCCGGACTGGGAGGTGGACTGAAGCTTTCTTT. The chain uses TRBV30 and TRBJ1-1; no clear D gene. Germline values: CDR1 GTSNPN, CDR2 SVGIG (reference sequence). The CDR3 is 16 amino acids. V was shortened by 0 bases and J by 5 bases, with 19 bases between the two germline ends.